This record looks at one TCR beta chain sequence and its context. Its antigen is undetermined. Germline loops: CDR1 SGDLS, CDR2 YYNGEE. The CDR3 runs to 14 residues. V dropped 0 bases and J dropped 0 bases, with 7 bases sitting between them. The data originate from a study of T cell responses to AZD1222 COVID-19 vaccine. Whole-study findings and limits: Spike-specific TCR breadth and depth were elevated following two AZD1222 doses. There were mostly white British donors and more females than males, and clonal diversity was possibly underestimated. In the spike-specific TCR repertoire, nearly half reportedly target unmutated variant regions.

Repertoires were generated with immunoSEQ multiplex PCR, while TCRdb's copy carries only in-frame clones and drops some. The sample records more than 85,000 clones, roughly 87% being singletons. The genes are TRBV9 and TRBJ2-7, with D unclear. The specimen was peripheral blood, collected on day 0 of MenACWY control vaccination. This TCR was sampled from an adult in good health. The DNA of the CDR3 is TGTGCCAGCAGCGTAGATCCTGGCTCCTACGAGCAGTACTTC. It translates to CASSVDPGSYEQYF. The variable domain in full, with the rest retrieved from reference TRBV9 and TRBJ2-7, is DSGVTQTPKHLITATGQRVTLRCSPRSGDLSVYWYQQSLDQGLQFLIQYYNGEERAKGNILERFSAQQFPDLHSELNLSSLELGDSALYFCASSVDPGSYEQYFGPGTRLTVT.